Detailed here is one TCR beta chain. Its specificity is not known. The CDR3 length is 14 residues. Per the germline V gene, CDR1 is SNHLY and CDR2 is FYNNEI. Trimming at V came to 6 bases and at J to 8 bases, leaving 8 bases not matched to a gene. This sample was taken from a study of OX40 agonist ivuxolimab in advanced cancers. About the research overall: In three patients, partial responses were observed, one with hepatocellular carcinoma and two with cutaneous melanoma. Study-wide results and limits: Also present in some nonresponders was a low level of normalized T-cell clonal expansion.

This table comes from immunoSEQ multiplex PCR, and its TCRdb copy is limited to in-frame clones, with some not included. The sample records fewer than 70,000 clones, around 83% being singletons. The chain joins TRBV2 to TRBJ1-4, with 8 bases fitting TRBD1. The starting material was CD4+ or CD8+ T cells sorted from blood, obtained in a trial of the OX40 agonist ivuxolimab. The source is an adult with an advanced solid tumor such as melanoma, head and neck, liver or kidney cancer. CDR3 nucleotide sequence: TGTGCCAGCAGCGTCAGGGGGCATGGAGAAAAACTGTTTTTT. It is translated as CASSVRGHGEKLFF.